Sequencing of this TCR beta chain was carried out in a study of response to subunit inactivated influenza vaccine. General study points: The study's authors posited that every seasonal influenza vaccination enlists few new T cells.

As for this clonotype: Its cognate antigen is unknown.

CDR3 length: 12 amino acids. V was trimmed by 8 bases and J by 4 bases, leaving 11 bases between them. CDR1 and CDR2 (germline): MDHEN, SYDVKM. TCRdb re-called the RT-PCR reads with MiXCR, one entry per CDR3 protein. The data hold just under 550,000 distinct CDR3 sequences, with around a quarter observed a single time. The sample also formed part of further work on T cells expressing NK-cell markers. From that paper: TCR beta libraries carry UMIs added by 5'RACE template switching. Just one sequenced donor of eight was HCMV-seronegative, while seven were seropositive. Five or six of the donors carried dominant NKG2C+ clonotypes that took up roughly 1.0-8% of their CD8+ T cells. Whether expanded NKG2C-expressing T cell clones recognize HCMV is unknown.

The rearrangement links TRBV28 to TRBJ2-5; no clear D gene. The sequences come from CD4+ T cells sorted from PBMCs, collected roughly 13 days after vaccination. This clonotype was obtained from a man over 45 who received an inactivated influenza vaccine. The chain's CDR3 is CASGRSSETQYF. The CDR3 coding sequence is TGTGCCAGCGGAAGGTCTTCAGAGACCCAGTACTTC.